What follows are 30 T cell receptor beta chains derived from one specimen sequenced in a study of T cells in Graves' hyperthyroidism and ophthalmopathy. The TCR beta CDR3 regions underwent amplification using RNA transcripts as the source. During a first-round RT-PCR of the TCR CDR3, the HTBI primer set was used. TCRdb processed the multiplex PCR reads anew with MiXCR; each CDR3 protein has one entry. The data show 270,000 or so distinct CDR3 sequences, with around 15% seen just once and around 30% held by the top ten. Sequenced sample: blood. Receptor source: a woman between 45 and 65 years old with Graves' hyperthyroidism that later progressed to Graves' ophthalmopathy.

This clonotype showed up many times. The rearrangement joins TRBV27 to TRBJ2-7; 9 bases align to TRBD1. With 5 bases clipped from V and 3 bases from J, the junction kept 11 bases outside the gene matches. Germline CDR1 and CDR2: MNHEY and SMNVEV (reference sequence). The CDR3 contains 16 residues. The CDR3 region is CASSRTGDARDYEQYF. For the CDR3, the DNA is TGTGCCAGCAGTCGGACAGGGGACGCCCGAGACTACGAGCAGTACTTC.

This clonotype came up many times. This chain uses TRBV11-1 with TRBJ2-7, with 9 bases lining up with TRBD2. Trimming cost V 3 bases and J 6 bases; bases outside gene matches: 9. CDR3 length: 15 residues. Germline V gene lookup returns CDR1 SGHAT and CDR2 FQDESV (reference sequence). CDR3 in amino acids: CASSLIAGEGREQYF. CDR3 sequence (DNA): TGTGCCAGCAGCTTGATAGCGGGAGAGGGACGCGAGCAGTACTTC.

The rearrangement uses TRBV7-8 and TRBJ1-6; D remains ambiguous. V was pared by 4 bases and J by 0 bases, with 10 bases between. The germline gives CDR1 SGHVS, CDR2 FQNEAQ. The CDR3 loop spans 16 amino acids. The CDR3 reads CASSSGRSSYNSPLHF. The DNA for the CDR3 is TGTGCCAGCAGCTCCGGACGGAGCTCCTATAATTCACCCCTCCACTTT.

This clonotype was counted between two and nine times. The rearrangement links TRBV18 to TRBJ2-3; D gene unclear. Germline CDR1 KGHSH, CDR2 LQKENI. Trimming took off 3 bases at V and 0 bases at J, with 13 bases between the two ends. This CDR3 contains 16 residues. The CDR3 DNA reads as TGTGCCAGCTCACCCCCCCGCTGGGGTAGCACAGATACGCAGTATTTT. Protein sequence: CASSPPRWGSTDTQYF.

This clonotype was counted many times. This chain links TRBV11-2 with TRBJ1-4; D is ambiguous. V dropped 1 base and J dropped 0 bases, with 3 bases sitting between them. The CDR3 runs to 14 residues. Germline loops: CDR1 SGHAT, CDR2 FQNNGV. CDR3 protein: CASSLAPTNEKLFF. The CDR3 DNA reads TGTGCCAGCAGCTTAGCTCCAACTAATGAAAAACTGTTTTTT.

As to this clonotype: Possible read error: a much larger clone is one base away. This chain uses TRBV30 with TRBJ2-4; D is unresolved. CDR3 length: 14 amino acids. Germline loops: CDR1 GTSNPN, CDR2 SVGIG (reference sequence). The DNA for the CDR3 is TGTGTCTGGACCAGAGCCCCTAACGGAAACATTCAGTACTTC. This translates into CVWTRAPNGNIQYF.

There are many counts of this clonotype. The chain links TRBV2 to TRBJ2-7; tentatively, D is TRBD1 or TRBD2 (5 bases each). This CDR3 comprises 15 residues. V was clipped by 7 bases and J by 3 bases, with 19 bases between them. CDR1 and CDR2 from the germline V gene are SNHLY and FYNNEI. CDR3 DNA sequence: TGTGCCAGCAAGTCTGATAGAGGGGAGATCTACGAGCAGTACTTC. Protein: CASKSDRGEIYEQYF. The variable domain in full, completed from reference TRBV2 and TRBJ2-7, reads EPEVTQTPSHQVTQMGQEVILRCVPISNHLYFYWYRQILGQKVEFLVSFYNNEISEKSEIFDDQFSVERPDGSNFTLKIRSTKLEDSAMYFCASKSDRGEIYEQYFGPGTRLTVT.

The chain is built from TRBV6-7 and TRBJ2-4, with 16 nucleotides matching TRBD2. TRBV6-7 is sorted into the ORF group, with uncertain function. The CDR3 has 22 residues. V trimming: 6 bases; J trimming: 3 bases; junction bases outside the gene matches: 20. CDR3 DNA sequence: TGTGCCAGCAGACGCCAACAGGCCCCGGGACTAGCGGGAGGGCCCGGCAAAAACATTCAGTACTTC. This translates into CASRRQQAPGLAGGPGKNIQYF.

V is TRBV9 and J is TRBJ1-4; 7 bases are shared with TRBD1. V trimming: 3 bases; J trimming: 5 bases; junction bases outside the gene matches: 4. The germline CDR1 and CDR2 sequences are SGDLS and YYNGEE. The CDR3 runs to 14 residues. The CDR3: CASSGGQANEKLFF. DNA of the CDR3: TGTGCCAGCAGCGGTGGACAGGCAAATGAAAAACTGTTTTTT. Full variable domain (rest looked up from reference TRBV9 and TRBJ1-4): DSGVTQTPKHLITATGQRVTLRCSPRSGDLSVYWYQQSLDQGLQFLIQYYNGEERAKGNILERFSAQQFPDLHSELNLSSLELGDSALYFCASSGGQANEKLFFGSGTQLSVL.

In its sample, this clonotype was seen many times. The V gene is TRBV11-2, the J gene TRBJ2-7; 9 bases align to TRBD2. This CDR3 region has 14 residues. V dropped 2 bases and J dropped 4; count of bases not matched to a gene: 3. The germline V gene has CDR1 SGHAT and CDR2 FQNNGV. In nucleotides, the CDR3 is TGTGCCAGCAGCTTACTCAGCGGGGGGTACGAGCAGTACTTC. Translation gives CASSLLSGGYEQYF. The full variable domain, in which reference TRBV11-2 and TRBJ2-7 provide the parts outside the CDR3, is EAGVAQSPRYKIIEKRQSVAFWCNPISGHATLYWYQQILGQGPKLLIQFQNNGVVDDSQLPKDRFSAERLKGVDSTLKIQPAKLEDSAVYLCASSLLSGGYEQYFGPGTRLTVT.

This clonotype was counted at least ten times. The chain carries TRBV6-1 and TRBJ1-1; perhaps TRBD1 as D (5 bases). The V gene lost 7 bases and the J gene lost 7 bases, with 13 bases spanning the gap. CDR3 length: 12 residues. Germline V gene data show CDR1 as MNHNS and CDR2 as SASEGT. The CDR3 region has the DNA TGTGCCAGCACCAAGGGGAGGGTTGAAGCTTTCTTT. Its protein is CASTKGRVEAFF.

The table lists this clonotype with many counts. J is TRBJ2-7 and V is TRBV6-1; D gene uncertain. The CDR3 has 14 amino acids. CDR1 is MNHNS and CDR2 is SASEGT in the germline V gene. The V and J ends lost 7 bases and 0 bases respectively, with 13 bases between them. CDR3 sequence (DNA): TGTGCCAGCACCCGCGACCTGAGCTCCTACGAGCAGTACTTC. Translating gives CASTRDLSSYEQYF.

This clonotype appeared many times. The chain links TRBV28 to TRBJ2-1; D is possibly TRBD1 (6 bases). Trimming shortened V by 5 bases and J by 10 bases, and 18 bases separated the two germline ends. Germline V gives CDR1 MDHEN, CDR2 SYDVKM. This CDR3 region has 14 residues. CDR3 residues: CASSPQGTPMEQFF. The CDR3 DNA reads TGTGCCAGCAGTCCCCAGGGGACGCCAATGGAGCAGTTCTTC. Supplemented by reference TRBV28 and TRBJ2-1, the full variable domain reads DVKVTQSSRYLVKRTGEKVFLECVQDMDHENMFWYRQDPGLGLRLIYFSYDVKMKEKGDIPEGYSVSREKKERFSLILESASTNQTSMYLCASSPQGTPMEQFFGPGTRLTVL.

This clonotype has at least ten counts. The chain has TRBV20-1 and TRBJ2-3; D is unclear. From germline, CDR1 is DFQATT and CDR2 SNEGSKA (reference sequence). The germline V and J ends were trimmed by 6 bases and 3 bases, with 16 bases remaining between them. The CDR3 is 14 amino acids. The CDR3 loop reads CSALKISGTDTQYF. Written as DNA, the CDR3 is TGCAGTGCCCTGAAGATCTCAGGTACAGATACGCAGTATTTT.

This chain joins TRBV19 and TRBJ2-7, with 8 bases that match TRBD1. Trimming removed 5 bases from V and 5 bases from J; junction bases left unmatched: 11. The CDR3 is 15 amino acids. Germline V lookup: CDR1 LNHDA, CDR2 SQIVND (reference sequence). The DNA for the CDR3 is TGTGCCAGTAGTCCAACATCCGACAGGGGCGACGAGCAGTACTTC. It encodes CASSPTSDRGDEQYF. Full variable domain (missing parts from reference TRBV19 and TRBJ2-7): DGGITQSPKYLFRKEGQNVTLSCEQNLNHDAMYWYRQDPGQGLRLIYYSQIVNDFQKGDIAEGYSVSREKKESFPLTVTSAQKNPTAFYLCASSPTSDRGDEQYFGPGTRLTVT.

The table lists this clonotype with many counts. Here the CDR3 DNA reads TGTGCCAGCTCACCGTCTTCGAAAAGGGGTAGGGGTGAAAAACTGTTTTTT. It specifies CASSPSSKRGRGEKLFF. The chain links TRBV18 to TRBJ1-4, with a possible D match to TRBD1 (5 bases). The germline CDR1 and CDR2 sequences are KGHSH and LQKENI. CDR3 length equals 17 residues. V gave up 3 bases and J gave up 7 bases, with 21 bases separating them.

The chain uses TRBV5-8 and TRBJ1-1, with unresolved D. The CDR3 totals 13 residues. CDR1 SGHTS and CDR2 YDEGEE come from the germline V gene. The V end was cut by 9 bases, the J end by 1 base, with 13 bases between. CDR3 residues: CATKKQKNTEAFF. DNA of the CDR3: TGTGCCACCAAAAAACAGAAGAACACTGAAGCTTTCTTT.

This clonotype was recorded at least ten times. The chain couples TRBV7-8 to TRBJ2-5; 12 nucleotides line up with TRBD2. CDR3 size: 18 residues. V trimming: 6 bases; J trimming: 3 bases; junction bases outside the gene matches: 14. Germline lookup yields CDR1 SGHVS and CDR2 FQNEAQ. The CDR3, as DNA: TGTGCCAGCAGTAAGGCCTGGACTAGCGGGACGGGCGAAGAGACCCAGTACTTC. Translated, it gives CASSKAWTSGTGEETQYF.

For this clonotype: A read error may be the cause here, since a much bigger clone is one base away. The chain carries TRBV6-2 or TRBV6-3 and TRBJ1-4; TRBD1 might be the D (6 bases). CDR1 is MNHEY and CDR2 is SVGEGT in the germline V gene. This CDR3 contains 15 residues. The germline V and J ends were trimmed by 5 bases and 10 bases, with 20 bases remaining between them. The CDR3: CASSNGQIGFGKLFF. The CDR3 coding sequence is TGTGCCAGCAGTAACGGACAGATCGGTTTTGGAAAACTGTTTTTT.

This clonotype occurred many times. The V and J genes are TRBV15 and TRBJ2-5; possible D gene TRBD2, 6 bases. The germline V and J ends were trimmed by 4 bases and 3 bases, with 15 bases remaining between them. Germline V gene lookup returns CDR1 LNHNV and CDR2 YYDKDF (reference sequence). The CDR3 covers 15 residues. CDR3: CATSTRGAGKETQYF. In nucleotides, the CDR3 is TGTGCCACCAGCACCCGCGGGGCGGGAAAAGAGACCCAGTACTTC.

This clonotype was counted at least ten times. V gene TRBV6-1 combines with J gene TRBJ2-7, with D perhaps given as TRBD1 or TRBD2 (6 bases each). The germline CDR1 and CDR2 sequences are MNHNS and SASEGT. With 5 bases removed from V and 6 bases from J, the gap between germline ends came to 23 bases. This CDR3 region has 16 residues. The CDR3 is CASSLQQGLLTPEQYF. The CDR3 DNA reads TGTGCCAGCAGTTTGCAACAGGGACTTCTTACTCCCGAGCAGTACTTC.

This clonotype was observed a few times. CDR3 coding DNA: TGTGCCAGCTCACCAAAACAGGGGACCAGCTCCTACAATGAGCAGTTCTTC. Translating gives CASSPKQGTSSYNEQFF. The chain uses TRBV18 and TRBJ2-1; 7 nucleotides align to TRBD1. Germline lookup yields CDR1 KGHSH and CDR2 LQKENI. CDR3 length: 17 residues. Trimming cost V 2 bases and J 0 bases; bases outside gene matches: 7.

The rearrangement joins TRBV5-1 to TRBJ1-5; a weak D match, TRBD1 (6 bases). This CDR3 has 14 amino acids. Per the germline V gene, CDR1 is SGHRS and CDR2 is YFSETQ. The V end was cut by 4 bases, the J end by 6 bases, with 14 bases between. This CDR3 reads CASSTQGGAQPQHF. Here the CDR3 DNA reads TGCGCCAGCAGCACACAGGGTGGCGCTCAGCCCCAGCATTTT.

The chain has TRBV28 and TRBJ2-4, with D maybe TRBD2 (5 bases). The CDR3 contains 17 residues. Looked up from germline, CDR1 is MDHEN and CDR2 is SYDVKM. Trimming removed 6 bases at V and 2 bases at J, with 20 bases between. DNA of the CDR3: TGTGCCAGCAGCCAAGATCCAATTTCCGGGACCAAAAACATTCAGTACTTC. Amino acids: CASSQDPISGTKNIQYF.

The chain combines TRBV10-3 with TRBJ2-3; D might be TRBD2 (6 bases). The CDR3 runs to 14 residues. V shed 10 bases and J shed 2 bases, with 16 bases lying between them. The germline V gene encodes CDR1 ENHRY and CDR2 SYGVKD. DNA of the CDR3: TGTGCCACTCGGCGGGACTCATACACAGATACGCAGTATTTT. Its translation is CATRRDSYTDTQYF.

As to this clonotype: This may be a read error: a much more frequent sequence differs by one nucleotide. This chain links TRBV3-1 with TRBJ1-5; D is undetermined. The germline CDR1 and CDR2 sequences are LGHDT and YNNKEL (reference sequence). The CDR3 totals 12 residues. CDR3 loop: CASSIANQPPHF. In nucleotides, the CDR3 is TGTGCCAGCAGCATTGCGAATCAGCCCCCGCATTTT.

A few counts support this clonotype. The chain is built from TRBV7-8 and TRBJ1-2; no firm D call. CDR1 and CDR2 from the germline V gene are SGHVS and FQNEAQ. The germline V and J ends were trimmed by 0 bases and 8 bases, with 10 bases remaining between them. This CDR3 has 13 amino acids. The CDR3, as DNA: TGTGCCAGCAGCTTAGCGGCCCTTGGAGGCTACACCTTC. This codes for CASSLAALGGYTF.

The V gene is TRBV10-3, the J gene TRBJ1-3; 9 bases line up with TRBD1. This CDR3 has 17 residues. The trim removed 8 bases at V and 4 bases at J, leaving 15 bases unmatched. Germline V lookup: CDR1 ENHRY, CDR2 SYGVKD. CDR3 residues: CAIRPGQGSGAGNTIYF. The CDR3 coding sequence is TGTGCCATCCGTCCGGGACAGGGATCGGGAGCAGGAAACACCATATATTTT.

There are many counts of this clonotype. This rearrangement joins TRBV24-1 to TRBJ2-2, with 8 bases fitting TRBD1. CDR1 KGHDR and CDR2 SFDVKD come from the germline V gene. J lost 1 base, V lost 7 bases, and 7 bases had no gene match. This CDR3 region has 16 residues. The chain's CDR3 is CATSQTGGKNTGELFF. CDR3 coding DNA: TGTGCCACCAGCCAAACAGGGGGAAAGAACACCGGGGAGCTGTTTTTT.

V and J are TRBV19 and TRBJ1-2; the D is unclear. This CDR3 is built from 11 residues. V was clipped by 7 bases and J by 8 bases, with 11 bases between them. Germline loops: CDR1 LNHDA, CDR2 SQIVND (reference sequence). The chain's CDR3 is CASNGLGGYTF. In DNA, the CDR3 is TGTGCCAGTAATGGGTTGGGCGGCTACACCTTC.